The TCR beta chain under discussion was sequenced for a study of T cell changes during pregnancy in multiple sclerosis. TCRdb's copy holds only in-frame clones and misses some; the assay was immunoSEQ multiplex PCR. Of 64,000 or so clones in the sample, about 92% were seen once. This CDR3 spans 15 amino acids. V lost 1 base and J lost 6, with 14 bases in between. Germline loops: CDR1 SGHDT, CDR2 YYEEEE. The chain is built from TRBV5-6 and TRBJ1-5; TRBD1 is a possible D gene (6 bases). The sample here was peripheral blood, taken in the first trimester of pregnancy. The TCR comes from a female donor with multiple sclerosis, enrolled in a pregnancy study. The CDR3 loop reads CASSLWTVQGQPQHF. CDR3 nucleotide sequence: TGTGCCAGCAGCTTGTGGACAGTTCAGGGTCAGCCCCAGCATTTT.